This record concerns one TCR beta chain sequence. Antigen specificity is unknown. This sample was taken from a study of regulatory T cells. General study findings and limits: In CD3G-deficient patients, conventional CD4+ T cells were enriched for hydrophobic CDR3 residues at positions 6 and 7. Patient repertoires had restricted TRB V-J pairs and skewed V and J usage, most in Tregs.

The V gene lost 0 bases and the J gene lost 4 bases, with 12 bases spanning the gap. This CDR3 contains 15 residues. CDR1 SGHRS and CDR2 YFSETQ come from the germline V gene. The primer mix had 52 TRBV and 13 TRBJ primers. Some clones are missing from TCRdb's copy, which holds only in-frame ones; the method was immunoSEQ multiplex PCR. The table includes tens of thousands of clones, approximately 91% detected once. The chain recombines TRBV5-1 with TRBJ2-3; D perhaps matches TRBD2 (5 bases). Sequencing was done on a sample of conventional CD4+ T cells sorted from blood. The clonotype was recovered from a child aged 5-17 years with CD3G deficiency. CDR3 residues: CASSLGIRDADTQYF. CDR3 bases: TGCGCCAGCAGCTTGGGGATACGGGATGCAGATACGCAGTATTTT.